What follows are 30 T cell receptor beta chains derived from one specimen sequenced in a study of blood T cell repertoires in COVID-19. Assay: immunoSEQ multiplex PCR; the TCRdb copy retains only in-frame clones and omits some. This sample has fewer than 150,000 clones; approximately 87% occur once, and the top ten carry roughly 8%. The sequenced sample was peripheral blood. The receptors derive from a man between 70 and 80 years old who had recovered from COVID-19.

The gene calls are TRBV7-6 and TRBJ2-1; 8 nucleotides align to TRBD2. The CDR3 runs to 15 residues. Germline trimming cut 5 bases from V and 7 bases from J; bases unmatched to any gene: 10. Germline V gene sequence: CDR1 SGHVS, CDR2 FNYEAQ. The CDR3 nucleotides read TGTGCCAGCAGCCAACCGGGACTAGGTAGTAATGAGCAGTTCTTC. Amino acids: CASSQPGLGSNEQFF.

The chain joins TRBV5-6 to TRBJ2-5; D gene unclear. Germline CDR1 SGHDT, CDR2 YYEEEE. V was cut by 3 bases and J by 1 base, with 13 bases left in between. The CDR3 runs to 15 residues. CDR3 sequence reads: CASSYSELSQETQYF. The CDR3 nucleotides read TGTGCCAGCAGCTACTCCGAACTGAGCCAAGAGACCCAGTACTTC.

V is TRBV6-5 and J is TRBJ1-5; 7 bases map to TRBD1. CDR3 length: 15 residues. In germline, CDR1 is MNHEY, CDR2 SVGAGI. Trimming took 6 bases from V and 11 from J; bases not matched to a gene: 16. This chain's CDR3 is CASSVRDRPKGTQHF. Here the CDR3 DNA reads TGTGCCAGCAGCGTCCGGGACAGACCCAAGGGGACCCAGCATTTT.

This clone was counted a single time. The chain employs TRBV3-1 (or the pseudogene TRBV3-2) and TRBJ2-1; 10 positions agree with TRBD2. The CDR3 loop spans 16 amino acids. Germline loops: CDR1 LGHDT, CDR2 YNNKEL (reference sequence). Trimming took 0 bases from V and 6 from J; bases not matched to a gene: 5. The DNA of the CDR3 is TGTGCCAGCAGCCAAGAATCAGCGGGAGGGCGCAATGAGCAGTTCTTC. Its protein is CASSQESAGGRNEQFF.

The gene calls are TRBV4-3 and TRBJ2-3; a weak D match, TRBD2 (6 bases). Per the germline V gene, CDR1 is LGHNA and CDR2 is YSLEER. The ends were cut back, 4 bases at V and 3 bases at J, with 14 bases in the middle. This CDR3 region has 15 residues. This CDR3 reads CASSRGGMGTDTQYF. Here the CDR3 DNA reads TGCGCCAGCAGCCGAGGCGGGATGGGGACAGATACGCAGTATTTT.

V and J are TRBV30 and TRBJ1-5; 10 nucleotides line up with TRBD1. Trimming removed 1 base from V and 4 bases from J; junction bases left unmatched: 4. CDR1 and CDR2 (germline): GTSNPN, SVGIG (reference sequence). The CDR3 runs to 15 residues. CDR3 sequence: CAWSGTGGPNQPQHF. Here the CDR3 DNA reads TGTGCCTGGAGTGGGACAGGGGGACCTAATCAGCCCCAGCATTTT.

The rearrangement uses TRBV12-3 or TRBV12-4 and TRBJ1-2; tentatively, D is TRBD1 (5 bases). The CDR3 sequence is 13 residues long. V gave up 3 bases and J gave up 6 bases, with 11 bases separating them. CDR3 protein: CASSLEGVNGYTF. The CDR3 DNA sequence: TGTGCCAGCAGTTTGGAAGGGGTAAATGGCTACACCTTC.

This chain joins TRBV2 and TRBJ2-1; tentative D call: TRBD2 (5 bases). V was shortened by 6 bases and J by 6 bases, with 9 bases between the two germline ends. Per germline, CDR1 SNHLY and CDR2 FYNNEI. The CDR3 contains 12 residues. CDR3 nucleotide sequence: TGTGCCAGCAGCGCTACTAGCAATGAGCAGTTCTTC. Its translation: CASSATSNEQFF.

The V and J genes are TRBV3-1 (or the pseudogene TRBV3-2) and TRBJ2-5; 10 positions match TRBD1. Germline assignment: CDR1 LGHDT and CDR2 YNNKEL (reference sequence). J lost 5 bases, V lost 5 bases, and 8 bases had no gene match. The CDR3 sequence is 15 residues long. In DNA form, the CDR3 reads TGTGCCAGCAGCTGGCCGGGACAGGGGAGGGAGACCCAGTACTTC. The encoded protein is CASSWPGQGRETQYF.

The gene calls are TRBV10-3 and TRBJ2-7; 7 nucleotides match TRBD1. The CDR3 runs to 14 residues. Germline lookup yields CDR1 ENHRY and CDR2 SYGVKD. V lost 4 bases to trimming and J lost 5 bases; unmatched junction nucleotides: 8. The CDR3 coding sequence is TGTGCCATCAGTGGACAGGGAAGAGGGGACGAGCAGTACTTC. Translation: CAISGQGRGDEQYF.

The chain uses TRBV16 and TRBJ1-2; 9 bases map to TRBD1. CDR1 KGHSY and CDR2 FQNENV come from the germline V gene. The CDR3 totals 15 residues. The ends lost 0 bases at V and 6 bases at J; junction bases unmatched: 5. In DNA form, the CDR3 reads TGTGCCAGCAGCCAATCCTGGACAGGGGAGGATGGCTACACCTTC. This codes for CASSQSWTGEDGYTF.

J is TRBJ1-5 and V is TRBV11-2; D might be TRBD1 (6 bases). The V gene's germline CDR1 is SGHAT and CDR2 FQNNGV. Trimming took off 5 bases at V and 0 bases at J, with 14 bases between the two ends. The CDR3 spans 16 residues. The CDR3: CASSPDSLYSNQPQHF. The DNA for the CDR3 is TGTGCCAGCAGCCCGGACAGTCTTTATAGCAATCAGCCCCAGCATTTT.

V gene TRBV7-2 combines with J gene TRBJ2-6, with D perhaps TRBD2 (5 bases). Germline CDR1 is SGHTA and CDR2 is FQGNSA. The CDR3 extends over 15 amino acids. Trimming removed 3 bases from V and 1 base from J, with 7 bases in between. The CDR3 region is CASSFRGSGANVLTF. CDR3 nucleotide sequence: TGTGCCAGCAGCTTCCGGGGTTCTGGGGCCAACGTCCTGACTTTC.

The rearrangement joins TRBV6-5 to TRBJ1-1; TRBD1 might be the D (5 bases). Trimming removed 6 bases from V and 5 bases from J, with 13 bases in between. This CDR3 contains 13 residues. Germline V gene sequence: CDR1 MNHEY, CDR2 SVGAGI. This CDR3 reads CASSIDRGTEAFF. The DNA of the CDR3 is TGTGCCAGCAGCATCGACCGGGGGACTGAAGCTTTCTTT.

This chain links TRBV19 with TRBJ1-2, with 8 bases lining up with TRBD1. The trim removed 3 bases at V and 4 bases at J, leaving 7 bases unmatched. The CDR3 spans 15 residues. CDR1 and CDR2 from the germline V gene are LNHDA and SQIVND (reference sequence). The CDR3 DNA reads TGTGCCAGTAGTATCCGGGACAGGAGGAGCTATGGCTACACCTTC. It specifies CASSIRDRRSYGYTF.

This clone was detected a few times. The V and J genes are TRBV24-1 and TRBJ1-4, with TRBD1 identical over 10 bases. Germline V gene sequence: CDR1 KGHDR, CDR2 SFDVKD. J gave up 3 bases and V 3 bases, and 6 bases lay outside the gene matches. The CDR3 totals 17 residues. In DNA, the CDR3 is TGTGCCACCAGTGATGGGACAGGGGCGGCGGCTAATGAAAAACTGTTTTTT. Protein: CATSDGTGAAANEKLFF.

The chain links TRBV2 to TRBJ2-7; the D gene is possibly TRBD1 (5 bases). The V end was cut by 8 bases, the J end by 4 bases, with 12 bases between. Germline V gives CDR1 SNHLY, CDR2 FYNNEI. CDR3 length: 12 amino acids. The CDR3 sequence is CASGVTGYEQYF. The CDR3 region has the DNA TGTGCCAGCGGAGTCACAGGATACGAGCAGTACTTC.

V gene TRBV28 combines with J gene TRBJ1-2, with D perhaps matching TRBD1 (6 bases). CDR3 size: 16 residues. The V gene's germline CDR1 is MDHEN and CDR2 SYDVKM. Trimming shortened V by 6 bases and J by 3 bases, and 20 bases separated the two germline ends. The CDR3 reads CASSSPPGGRYYGYTF. CDR3 coding DNA: TGTGCCAGCAGCTCCCCCCCGGGGGGGCGTTACTATGGCTACACCTTC.

The gene calls are TRBV18 and TRBJ2-5; TRBD2 matches 12 bases. The junction had 5 bases not matched to a gene; V was cut back by 6 bases and J by 3 bases. Germline V CDR1 and CDR2: KGHSH, LQKENI. CDR3 size: 15 residues. CDR3 sequence (DNA): TGTGCCAGCTCGCGACTAGCGGGGGCCGAAGAGACCCAGTACTTC. Its translation: CASSRLAGAEETQYF. The entire variable domain, with the rest obtained from reference TRBV18 and TRBJ2-5, is as follows: NAGVMQNPRHLVRRRGQEARLRCSPMKGHSHVYWYRQLPEEGLKFMVYLQKENIIDESGMPKERFSAEFPKEGPSILRIQQVVRGDSAAYFCASSRLAGAEETQYFGPGTRLLVL.

The chain couples TRBV11-2 to TRBJ2-7; the D gene is possibly TRBD2 (6 bases). Trimming left V 4 bases short and J 7 bases short, with 20 bases between. CDR1 is SGHAT and CDR2 is FQNNGV in the germline V gene. This CDR3 is 15 amino acids long. The CDR3 coding sequence is TGTGCCAGCAGCTCGGAGCGGGCGCGGGGCTATGAGCAGTACTTC. It is translated as CASSSERARGYEQYF.

The chain recombines TRBV6-5 with TRBJ1-5; the D is unclear. Looked up from germline, CDR1 is MNHEY and CDR2 is SVGAGI. The CDR3 extends over 13 amino acids. Trimming removed 7 bases from V and 6 bases from J, with 13 bases in between. In nucleotides, the CDR3 is TGTGCCAGCATCGAGGGTAGGACTCAGCCCCAGCATTTT. Its protein product is CASIEGRTQPQHF.

V and J are TRBV4-2 and TRBJ2-3; 11 bases align to TRBD2. J was trimmed by 5 bases and V by 0 bases; bases with no gene match: 7. Per germline, CDR1 LGHNA and CDR2 YNFKEQ. This CDR3 spans 17 amino acids. In DNA, the CDR3 is TGTGCCAGCAGCCAAGACATGAGACTAGCGGGAAGAGATACGCAGTATTTT. Protein sequence: CASSQDMRLAGRDTQYF.

This CDR3 is CASSVATGGLAGEQFF. The CDR3 DNA reads as TGTGCCAGCAGCGTAGCTACGGGGGGACTAGCGGGTGAGCAGTTCTTC. This sequence joins TRBV9 and TRBJ2-1; TRBD2 agrees at 12 bases. Trimming at V came to 0 bases and at J to 9 bases, leaving 7 bases not matched to a gene. The CDR3 covers 16 residues. CDR1 and CDR2 from the germline V gene are SGDLS and YYNGEE.

The chain employs TRBV5-8 and TRBJ1-1, with 7 bases lining up with TRBD1. Germline CDR1 reads SGHTS; CDR2 reads YDEGEE. Trimming took 6 bases from V and 11 from J; bases not matched to a gene: 16. The CDR3 sequence is 14 residues long. The CDR3 sequence is CASTNDRVRFWAFF. In DNA, the CDR3 is TGTGCCAGCACCAATGACAGGGTACGTTTTTGGGCTTTCTTT. Using reference TRBV5-8 and TRBJ1-1 for the parts outside the CDR3, the full variable domain is EAGVTQSPTHLIKTRGQQATLRCSPISGHTSVYWYQQALGLGLQFLLWYDEGEERNRGNFPPRFSGRQFPNYSSELNVNALELEDSALYLCASTNDRVRFWAFFGQGTRLTVV.

The chain carries TRBV4-3 and TRBJ1-1; unclear D gene. V gave up 2 bases and J gave up 7 bases, with 11 bases separating them. From germline, CDR1 is LGHNA and CDR2 YSLEER. There are 13 residues in the CDR3. CDR3 in amino acids: CASSQQTRHEAFF. The CDR3 coding sequence is TGCGCCAGCAGCCAACAGACAAGGCATGAAGCTTTCTTT.

The chain has TRBV6-5 and TRBJ1-5; 11 bases line up with TRBD1. This CDR3 has 14 amino acids. V dropped 7 bases and J dropped 6; count of bases not matched to a gene: 5. CDR1 and CDR2 from the germline V gene are MNHEY and SVGAGI. The chain's CDR3 is CASKDRGLTQPQHF. As DNA, the CDR3 is TGTGCCAGCAAGGACAGGGGGCTAACTCAGCCCCAGCATTTT.

This clone was counted a few times. DNA of the CDR3: TGTGCCAGCAGACCCCCGGGACAGGGTGTCAGCGGGGAGCTGTTTTTT. Its translation is CASRPPGQGVSGELFF. The rearrangement uses TRBV7-9 and TRBJ2-2; 9 bases match TRBD1. V lost 6 bases, J lost 7 bases, and 12 bases stayed unmatched. Germline values: CDR1 SEHNR, CDR2 FQNEAQ (reference sequence). The CDR3 contains 16 residues.

The chain carries TRBV21-1 and TRBJ2-1; TRBD1, as called in the table, went unchecked against the DNA. TRBV21-1 is given as a pseudogene. This CDR3 region has 19 residues. CDR3 nucleotide sequence: TGTGCCAGCAGCAAAGATTTTCGTTTAGGGGACAGGGCTCGCAATGAGCAGTTCTTC. Amino acid sequence: CASSKDFRLGDRARNEQFF.

This clone appeared a few times. The V call is TRBV12-5, the J call TRBJ2-2, with 10 bases lining up with TRBD1. Germline-derived CDR1 and CDR2 are LGHNT and FRNRAP. CDR3 size: 13 residues. V shed 9 bases, J shed 3 bases, and the junction held 1 base outside the gene matches. The CDR3 DNA sequence: TGTGCTAGCGGACAGGGGGACACCGGGGAGCTGTTTTTT. This gives the protein CASGQGDTGELFF.

This clone was counted once. The rearrangement uses TRBV6-5 and TRBJ1-5, with D uncertain. There are 16 residues in the CDR3. Trimming shortened V by 2 bases and J by 4 bases, and 15 bases separated the two germline ends. Germline lookup yields CDR1 MNHEY and CDR2 SVGAGI. This CDR3 is CASSYGRPNSNQPQHF. The DNA of the CDR3 is TGTGCCAGCAGTTACGGCCGACCCAACAGTAATCAGCCCCAGCATTTT.